This TCR beta chain was captured by sequencing in a study of blood T cells in healthy people across ages. Study findings and constraints: Long-lived and aged donors differed, with more naive CD4+ cells and higher diversity in the long-lived. CMV status of donors was not determined, possibly confounding expanded clonotype changes.

Of note for this clonotype: Its antigen is unknown.

Germline loops: CDR1 MDHEN, CDR2 SYDVKM. The CDR3 consists of 15 residues. V lost 7 bases, J lost 4 bases, and 12 bases stayed unmatched. The second PCR ran about 7 to 12 cycles with a sample-barcoded 5' primer and J-beta primers. TCRdb reprocessed the 5' RACE reads with MiXCR, giving one entry per CDR3 protein. Found here are over 1.5 million distinct CDR3 sequences, 40% to 55% of them singletons; the top ten hold over 2%. The chain recombines TRBV28 with TRBJ1-2; 7 bases are a match to TRBD1. Sequences were obtained from blood. The clonotype was recovered from a woman in her forties in good health. CDR3 loop: CASTANRGRVYGYTF. The DNA of the CDR3 is TGTGCCAGCACGGCAAACAGGGGCAGGGTCTATGGCTACACCTTC.